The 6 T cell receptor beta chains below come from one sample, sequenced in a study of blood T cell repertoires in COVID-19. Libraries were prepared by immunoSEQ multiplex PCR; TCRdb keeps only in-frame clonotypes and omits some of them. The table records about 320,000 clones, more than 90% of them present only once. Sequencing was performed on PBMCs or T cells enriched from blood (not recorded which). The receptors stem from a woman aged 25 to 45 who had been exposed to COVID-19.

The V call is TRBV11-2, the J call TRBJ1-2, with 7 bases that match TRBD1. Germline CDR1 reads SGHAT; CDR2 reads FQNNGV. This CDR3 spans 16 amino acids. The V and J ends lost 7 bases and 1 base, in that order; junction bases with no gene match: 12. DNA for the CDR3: TGTGCCAGCAACCGACAGGGCGGGCCTAATAACTATGGCTACACCTTC. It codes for CASNRQGGPNNYGYTF.

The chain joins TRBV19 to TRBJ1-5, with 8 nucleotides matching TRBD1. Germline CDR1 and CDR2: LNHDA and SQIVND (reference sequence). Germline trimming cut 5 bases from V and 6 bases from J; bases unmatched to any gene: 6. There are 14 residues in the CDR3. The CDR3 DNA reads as TGTGCCAGTAGTGTTGACAGGGGTGGTCAGCCCCAGCATTTT. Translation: CASSVDRGGQPQHF.

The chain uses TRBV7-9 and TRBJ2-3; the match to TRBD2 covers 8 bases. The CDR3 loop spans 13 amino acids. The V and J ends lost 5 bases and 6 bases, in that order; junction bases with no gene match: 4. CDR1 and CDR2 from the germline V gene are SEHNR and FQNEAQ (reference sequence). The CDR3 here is CASSRLARDTQYF. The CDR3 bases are TGTGCCAGCAGCCGACTAGCGCGGGATACGCAGTATTTT.

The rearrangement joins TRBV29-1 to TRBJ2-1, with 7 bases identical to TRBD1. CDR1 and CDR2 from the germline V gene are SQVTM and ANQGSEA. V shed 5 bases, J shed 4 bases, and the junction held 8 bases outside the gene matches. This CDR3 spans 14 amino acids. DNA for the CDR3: TGCAGCGTTCGACAGGGACCCTTATACAATGAGCAGTTCTTC. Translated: CSVRQGPLYNEQFF.

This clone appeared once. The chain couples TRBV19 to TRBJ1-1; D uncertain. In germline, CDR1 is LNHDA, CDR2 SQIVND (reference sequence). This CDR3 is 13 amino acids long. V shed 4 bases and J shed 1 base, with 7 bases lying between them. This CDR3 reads CASSTPQNTEAFF. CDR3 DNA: TGTGCCAGTAGTACTCCACAGAACACTGAAGCTTTCTTT.

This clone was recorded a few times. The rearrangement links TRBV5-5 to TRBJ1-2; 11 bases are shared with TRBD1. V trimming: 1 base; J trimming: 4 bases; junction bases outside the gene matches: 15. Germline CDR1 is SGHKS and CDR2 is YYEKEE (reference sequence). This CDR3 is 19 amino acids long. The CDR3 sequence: CASSLWGRGQGATLYGYTF. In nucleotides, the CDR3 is TGTGCCAGCAGCTTGTGGGGAAGAGGACAGGGGGCGACGCTCTATGGCTACACCTTC. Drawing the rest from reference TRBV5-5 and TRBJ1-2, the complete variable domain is DAGVTQSPTHLIKTRGQQVTLRCSPISGHKSVSWYQQVLGQGPQFIFQYYEKEERGRGNFPDRFSARQFPNYSSELNVNALLLGDSALYLCASSLWGRGQGATLYGYTFGSGTRLTVV.